The 10 T cell receptor beta chains reported below all come from one sample, sequenced in a study of blood T cells in healthy people across ages. Combining a sample-barcoded 5' primer with a J-beta primer mix, a second PCR ran for about 6 to 11 cycles. One entry per CDR3 protein, called by TCRdb with MiXCR from the 5' RACE reads. Here the sample spans more than 1,400,000 distinct CDR3 sequences, approximately 40% being singletons. Sequenced input: blood. The receptor source for this set is a woman under 30 in good health.

Only a few counts were recorded for this clonotype. J is TRBJ2-5 and V is TRBV6-1; D may be TRBD1 (6 bases). V was pared by 2 bases and J by 5 bases, with 15 bases between. The CDR3 covers 15 residues. Germline V gene data show CDR1 as MNHNS and CDR2 as SASEGT. DNA for the CDR3: TGTGCCAGCAGTGAAACTAAGGGGGTACGGGAGACCCAGTACTTC. It encodes CASSETKGVRETQYF.

The rearrangement links TRBV7-6 to TRBJ2-1; TRBD2 agrees at 7 bases. The V segment lost 5 bases and the J segment 4 bases; nucleotides outside the gene matches: 20. Germline assignment: CDR1 SGHVS and CDR2 FNYEAQ. There are 19 residues in the CDR3. This chain's CDR3 is CASSIRLGDVERGYNEQFF. As DNA, the CDR3 is TGTGCCAGCAGCATCCGACTGGGAGATGTCGAGCGGGGATACAATGAGCAGTTCTTC.

The chain combines TRBV7-9 with TRBJ1-4; no firm D call. The CDR3 runs to 14 residues. Trimming pared 4 bases from V and 8 bases from J, leaving 14 bases between. Germline V gene data show CDR1 as SEHNR and CDR2 as FQNEAQ (reference sequence). In DNA form, the CDR3 reads TGTGCCAGCAGCTCTTTAAGGGATCGGGAAAAACTGTTTTTT. It is translated as CASSSLRDREKLFF.

The J gene is TRBJ1-2, the V gene TRBV4-1; tentative D call: TRBD1 (5 bases). The CDR3 spans 15 residues. Germline-derived CDR1 and CDR2 are MGHRA and YSYEKL. V lost 1 base, J lost 7 bases, and 16 bases lay in between. The CDR3, as DNA: TGCGCCAGCAGCCAAGGTAGGGGCGCCGGGCTTGGCTACACCTTC. It encodes CASSQGRGAGLGYTF.

A few counts support this clonotype. The chain uses TRBV6-2 or TRBV6-3 and TRBJ2-5, with 8 bases that match TRBD1. Judging by the DNA end, TRBJ2-7 fits better; the J call may be wrong. CDR3 size: 15 residues. Germline V gene lookup returns CDR1 MNHEY and CDR2 SVGEGT. CDR3 DNA: TGTGCCAGCAGTTACCCCGGGGACAGGACCTACGAGCAGTACTTC. Translation: CASSYPGDRTYEQYF.

This rearrangement joins TRBV12-3 or TRBV12-4 to TRBJ1-1, with 9 bases lining up with TRBD1. Unmatched junction bases numbered 7, after V lost 6 bases and J lost 5 bases. This CDR3 is 14 amino acids long. The CDR3 sequence: CASRRRQGVTEAFF. In DNA form, the CDR3 reads TGTGCCAGCAGACGTAGACAGGGGGTGACTGAAGCTTTCTTT.

This clonotype was detected only a few times. The rearrangement joins TRBV24-1 to TRBJ2-1; 9 positions match TRBD1. J was trimmed by 9 bases and V by 4 bases; bases with no gene match: 9. Per germline, CDR1 KGHDR and CDR2 SFDVKD. The CDR3 extends over 15 amino acids. The CDR3 loop is CATSDRRTGASEQFF. CDR3 in DNA: TGTGCCACCAGTGACCGAAGGACAGGGGCAAGTGAGCAGTTCTTC.

The genes are TRBV30 and TRBJ1-2; D is possibly TRBD1 (5 bases). The CDR3 totals 13 residues. Germline V gene sequence: CDR1 GTSNPN, CDR2 SVGIG (reference sequence). Trimming stripped 3 bases from V and 3 bases from J, with 11 bases between. The CDR3, as DNA: TGTGCCTGGAGCTTTGAGGGGCACTATGGCTACACCTTC. Translated, it gives CAWSFEGHYGYTF.

This clonotype was recorded a few times. The rearrangement joins TRBV7-9 to TRBJ2-1; TRBD2 agrees at 7 bases. Trimming took 5 bases from V and 1 from J; bases not matched to a gene: 8. Germline CDR1 reads SEHNR; CDR2 reads FQNEAQ (reference sequence). The CDR3 contains 16 residues. DNA for the CDR3: TGTGCCAGCAGCCCAAAAGGACTAGGATCCTACAATGAGCAGTTCTTC. Amino acid sequence: CASSPKGLGSYNEQFF.

This clonotype was seen at least ten times. The chain combines TRBV20-1 with TRBJ1-4, with TRBD1 identical over 9 bases. Per germline, CDR1 DFQATT and CDR2 SNEGSKA (reference sequence). V lost 0 bases to trimming and J lost 7 bases; unmatched junction nucleotides: 3. The CDR3 consists of 14 residues. Written as DNA, the CDR3 is TGCAGTGCTAGAGAGGGACAGGGTGGTGAAAAACTGTTTTTT. Translation: CSAREGQGGEKLFF.